This is a list of T cell receptor beta chains from one sample in a study of T cell responses to AZD1222 COVID-19 vaccine. Sequencing was performed with immunoSEQ multiplex PCR; in TCRdb, only in-frame clones are kept and a portion is missing. This sample has under 130,000 clones, with roughly 91% found just once. This material consisted of peripheral blood, taken on day 0 of AZD1222 vaccination. The receptors were sampled from an adult in good health. Both conserved end residues are part of each CDR3. Each record gives: D gene, J gene, V gene, clone size, CDR3 DNA, CDR3 protein. A D gene is named only where the DNA matches it firmly. Clone size appears in some rows only: once, few, many, or a class for an expanded clone.

D gene: NA
J gene: TRBJ2-5
V gene: TRBV6-2/TRBV6-3
clone size: NA
CDR3 DNA: TGTGCCAGCAGTACACAGGGAGGGGAGACCCAGTACTTC
CDR3 protein: CASSTQGGETQYF

D gene: NA
J gene: TRBJ2-2
V gene: TRBV2
clone size: NA
CDR3 DNA: TGTGCCAGCAGTGTGAGGGGTCGGGCCGGGGAGCTGTTTTTT
CDR3 protein: CASSVRGRAGELFF

D gene: TRBD2
J gene: TRBJ2-1
V gene: TRBV13
clone size: once
CDR3 DNA: TGTGCCAGCAGCATCCGGACTAGTTCGGATGAGCAGTTCTTC
CDR3 protein: CASSIRTSSDEQFF

D gene: NA
J gene: TRBJ2-3
V gene: TRBV4-1
clone size: NA
CDR3 DNA: TGCGCCAGCAGCCAAGCCGGAGGAAGGACGCGACCTACAGATACGCAGTATTTT
CDR3 protein: CASSQAGGRTRPTDTQYF

D gene: NA
J gene: TRBJ1-6
V gene: TRBV21-1
clone size: NA
CDR3 DNA: TGTGCCAGCAGCAAGGGGACAGGGGGATGTTCACCCCTCCACTTT
CDR3 protein: CASSKGTGGCSPLHF

D gene: NA
J gene: TRBJ1-1
V gene: TRBV29-1
clone size: NA
CDR3 DNA: TGCAGCGTTGAAGTCTCCGGGAGCACTGAAGCTTTCTTT
CDR3 protein: CSVEVSGSTEAFF

D gene: NA
J gene: TRBJ2-3
V gene: TRBV11-3
clone size: few
CDR3 DNA: TGTGCCAGCAGCTTATCCCAGGGGGGGAGCAGCATCGCAGATACGCAGTATTTT
CDR3 protein: CASSLSQGGSSIADTQYF

D gene: NA
J gene: TRBJ1-6
V gene: TRBV4-1
clone size: NA
CDR3 DNA: TGCGCCAGCAGCCAAATCGTCCGAAGGTATATTTCACCCCTCCACTTT
CDR3 protein: CASSQIVRRYISPLHF

D gene: TRBD2
J gene: TRBJ2-1
V gene: TRBV30
clone size: NA
CDR3 DNA: TGTGCCTGGAGTGTACTTGGGGAGGGGTTCTTC
CDR3 protein: CAWSVLGEGFF

D gene: NA
J gene: TRBJ1-5
V gene: TRBV11-2
clone size: NA
CDR3 DNA: TGTGCCAGCAGCTCAATCGGTCAGCCCCAACATTTT
CDR3 protein: CASSSIGQPQHF

D gene: NA
J gene: TRBJ2-2
V gene: TRBV10-3
clone size: NA
CDR3 DNA: TGTGCCATCAGTAAGAACACCGGGGAGCTGTTTTTT
CDR3 protein: CAISKNTGELFF

D gene: NA
J gene: TRBJ2-7
V gene: TRBV5-4
clone size: NA
CDR3 DNA: TGTGCCAGCAGCCCTCACGGACAGAACTCCTACGAGCAGTACTTC
CDR3 protein: CASSPHGQNSYEQYF

D gene: NA
J gene: TRBJ2-4
V gene: TRBV28
clone size: NA
CDR3 DNA: TGTGCCAGCAACCTATTTGGGGACGGAGCCAAAAACATTCAGTACTTC
CDR3 protein: CASNLFGDGAKNIQYF

D gene: NA
J gene: TRBJ1-4
V gene: TRBV7-9
clone size: NA
CDR3 DNA: TGTGCCAGCAGCCTAGTGCCGGCCCGTGAAAAACTGTTTTTT
CDR3 protein: CASSLVPAREKLFF

D gene: NA
J gene: TRBJ1-6
V gene: TRBV5-1
clone size: NA
CDR3 DNA: TGCGCCAGCAGCTTGGGACAGATCAATAATTCACCCCTCCACTTT
CDR3 protein: CASSLGQINNSPLHF

D gene: NA
J gene: TRBJ1-1
V gene: TRBV5-1
clone size: once
CDR3 DNA: TGCGCCAGCAGCTTAGTTCCAGCGATGAACACTGAAGCTTTCTTT
CDR3 protein: CASSLVPAMNTEAFF

D gene: TRBD1
J gene: TRBJ1-2
V gene: TRBV7-2
clone size: NA
CDR3 DNA: TGTGCCAGCAGCTCGGGGCCAGTACAGGGGGGTGGCTACACCTTC
CDR3 protein: CASSSGPVQGGGYTF